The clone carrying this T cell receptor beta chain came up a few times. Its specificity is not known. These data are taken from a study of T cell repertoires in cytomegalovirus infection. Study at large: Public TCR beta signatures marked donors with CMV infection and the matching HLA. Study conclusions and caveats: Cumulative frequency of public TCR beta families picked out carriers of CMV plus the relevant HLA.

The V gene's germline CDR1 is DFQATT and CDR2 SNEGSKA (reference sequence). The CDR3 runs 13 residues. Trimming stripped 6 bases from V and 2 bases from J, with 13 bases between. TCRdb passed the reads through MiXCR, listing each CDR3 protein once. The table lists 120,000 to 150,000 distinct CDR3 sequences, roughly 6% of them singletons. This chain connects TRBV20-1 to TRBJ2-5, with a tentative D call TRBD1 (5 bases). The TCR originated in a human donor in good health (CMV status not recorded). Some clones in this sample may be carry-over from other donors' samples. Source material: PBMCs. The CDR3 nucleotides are TGCAGTGCAGGGGCGGACACACAAGAGACCCAGTACTTC. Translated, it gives CSAGADTQETQYF.